The sample holds a few counts of the clone carrying this T cell receptor (beta chain). Its specificity is unknown. The CDR3 sequence is 14 residues long. Germline-derived CDR1 and CDR2 are SQVTM and ANQGSEA. Trimming shortened V by 6 bases and J by 5 bases, and 19 bases separated the two germline ends. The record originates from a study of T-cell reconstitution after alpha-beta-depleted transplantation in children. Preparing the TCRbeta library involved the use of unique molecular identifiers. TCRdb ran MiXCR on the PCR reads and lists one entry per CDR3 protein. There are hundreds of thousands of distinct CDR3 sequences in the sample; about a sixth occur only once, and approximately 40% lies in the top ten. General study findings and limits: Reports say that about two months after transplant, the alpha-beta T cells came out of several hundred graft clones that had expanded.

The chain joins TRBV29-1 to TRBJ1-2, with D possibly TRBD1 on 6 matching bases. Source: PBMCs, mostly from graft donor cells, taken 360 days after TCRalphabeta/CD19-depleted stem cell transplant. The TCR sequence derives from a male patient aged 2 to 10 who had a stem cell transplant for acute lymphoblastic leukemia, so the T cells may come from the graft donor. CDR3 residues: CSVADRLGIYGYTF. CDR3 nucleotide sequence: TGCAGCGTCGCCGACAGGCTGGGCATATATGGCTACACCTTC. The full variable domain, its missing parts supplied by reference TRBV29-1 and TRBJ1-2, is SAVISQKPSRDICQRGTSLTIQCQVDSQVTMMFWYRQQPGQSLTLIATANQGSEATYESGFVIDKFPISRPNLTFSTLTVSNMSPEDSSIYLCSVADRLGIYGYTFGSGTRLTVV.